This T cell receptor (beta chain) was obtained from a study of blood T cell repertoires in COVID-19. Looking at the study overall: Sources were T cells, B-cell-depleted T cells, or PBMCs; the material itself was cDNA or gDNA.

Authors' data handling: Using reference gene primer amplification, nucleated cell counts were estimated. The protocol was immunoSEQ multiplex PCR, while the TCRdb copy is restricted to in-frame clones and leaves out a portion. That table supplies the V and J calls and clone size; D and trimming were determined from the DNA. The sample includes 180,000 or so clones, around 83% of them seen just once. The CDR3 spans 15 residues. Looked up from germline, CDR1 is LNHDA and CDR2 is SQIVND (reference sequence). Trimming cost V 3 bases and J 6 bases; bases outside gene matches: 10. The chain employs TRBV19 and TRBJ1-2; 7 bases are shared with TRBD1. The sequenced material came from peripheral blood. This clonotype was obtained from a woman aged 55-75 years with acute or convalescent COVID-19. The CDR3: CASSIHGGGINGYTF. The CDR3 bases are TGTGCCAGTAGTATCCACGGAGGGGGCATCAATGGCTACACCTTC.